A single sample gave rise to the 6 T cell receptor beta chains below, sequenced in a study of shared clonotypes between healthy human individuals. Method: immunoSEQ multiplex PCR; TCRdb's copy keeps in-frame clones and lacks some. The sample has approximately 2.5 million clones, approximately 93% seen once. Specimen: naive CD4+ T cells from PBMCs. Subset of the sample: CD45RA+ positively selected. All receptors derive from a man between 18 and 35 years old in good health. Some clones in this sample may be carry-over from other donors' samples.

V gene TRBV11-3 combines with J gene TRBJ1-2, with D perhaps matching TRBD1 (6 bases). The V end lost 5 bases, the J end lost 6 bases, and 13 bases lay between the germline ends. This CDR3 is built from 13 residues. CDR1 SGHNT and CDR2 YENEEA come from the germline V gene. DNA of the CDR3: TGTGCCAGCAGCAAAAGGGGGTACGATGGCTACACCTTC. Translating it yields CASSKRGYDGYTF. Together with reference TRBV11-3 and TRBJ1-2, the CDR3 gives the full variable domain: EAGVVQSPRYKIIEKKQPVAFWCNPISGHNTLYWYLQNLGQGPELLIRYENEEAVDDSQLPKDRFSAERLKGVDSTLKIQPAELGDSAVYLCASSKRGYDGYTFGSGTRLTVV.

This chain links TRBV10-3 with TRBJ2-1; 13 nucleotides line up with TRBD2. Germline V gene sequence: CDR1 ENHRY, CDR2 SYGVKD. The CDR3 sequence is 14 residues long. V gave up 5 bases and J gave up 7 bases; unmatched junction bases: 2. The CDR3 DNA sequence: TGTGCCATCAGTCCGGGACTAGCGGGGAATGAGCAGTTCTTC. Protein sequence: CAISPGLAGNEQFF.

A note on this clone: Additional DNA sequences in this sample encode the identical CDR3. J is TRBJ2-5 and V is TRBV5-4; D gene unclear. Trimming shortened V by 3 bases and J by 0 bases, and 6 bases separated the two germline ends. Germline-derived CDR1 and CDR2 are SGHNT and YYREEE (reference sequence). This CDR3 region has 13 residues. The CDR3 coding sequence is TGTGCCAGCAGCTCCCCTCACCAAGAGACCCAGTACTTC. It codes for CASSSPHQETQYF.

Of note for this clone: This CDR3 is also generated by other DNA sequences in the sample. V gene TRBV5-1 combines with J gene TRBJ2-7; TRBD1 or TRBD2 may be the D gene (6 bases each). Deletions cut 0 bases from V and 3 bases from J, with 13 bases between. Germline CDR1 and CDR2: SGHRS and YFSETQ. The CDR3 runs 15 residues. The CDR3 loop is CASSLEGGAYYEQYF. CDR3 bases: TGCGCCAGCAGCTTGGAGGGGGGAGCCTACTACGAGCAGTACTTC.

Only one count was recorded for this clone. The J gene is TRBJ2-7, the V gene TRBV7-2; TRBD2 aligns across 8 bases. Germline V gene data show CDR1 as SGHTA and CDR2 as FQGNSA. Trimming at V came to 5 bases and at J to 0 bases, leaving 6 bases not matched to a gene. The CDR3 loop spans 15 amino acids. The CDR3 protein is CASSPLSGVSYEQYF. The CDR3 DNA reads TGTGCCAGCAGCCCGCTTAGCGGGGTCTCCTACGAGCAGTACTTC.

Here the CDR3 reads CASSLVGTGETQYF. For the CDR3, the DNA is TGTGCCAGCAGCTTAGTGGGGACCGGAGAGACCCAGTACTTC. The rearrangement links TRBV7-7 to TRBJ2-5, with D possibly being TRBD1 or TRBD2 (5 bases each). V was pared by 1 base and J by 4 bases, with 10 bases between. There are 14 residues in the CDR3. The V gene's germline CDR1 is SSHAT and CDR2 FNYEAQ (reference sequence).